These 17 T cell receptor beta chains were sequenced from one sample in a study of blood T cell repertoires in COVID-19. Libraries were prepared by immunoSEQ multiplex PCR; TCRdb keeps only in-frame clonotypes and omits some of them. This sample carries fewer than 350,000 clones, roughly 85% of them seen once, and the ten largest clones take about 2.5%. Sequenced input: PBMCs or T cells enriched from blood (not recorded which). Source of these receptors: a woman in her forties or fifties who had recovered from COVID-19.

J is TRBJ1-2 and V is TRBV30; no firm D call. This CDR3 region has 13 residues. V shed 0 bases and J shed 3 bases, with 8 bases lying between them. Germline CDR1 reads GTSNPN; CDR2 reads SVGIG (reference sequence). CDR3 sequence (DNA): TGTGCCTGGAGTGTAACGCGGGACTATGGCTACACCTTC. It yields the protein CAWSVTRDYGYTF.

The V call is TRBV11-2, the J call TRBJ1-2; D unresolved. The CDR3 totals 15 residues. Germline CDR1 and CDR2: SGHAT and FQNNGV. The V end lost 5 bases, the J end lost 0 bases, and 13 bases lay between the germline ends. For the CDR3, the DNA is TGTGCCAGCAGCCCAAGGAGGACTACTAACTATGGCTACACCTTC. Protein product: CASSPRRTTNYGYTF.

The rearrangement uses TRBV19 and TRBJ2-3, with TRBD1 as a possible D gene (6 bases). Germline V CDR1 and CDR2: LNHDA, SQIVND (reference sequence). Between the trimmed V and J ends, which lost 4 bases and 2 bases, there was a span of 13 bases. CDR3 length: 15 amino acids. DNA for the CDR3: TGTGCCAGTAGTACAACAGGGAACCCCACAGATACGCAGTATTTT. It codes for CASSTTGNPTDTQYF.

CDR3 nucleotide sequence: TGTGCCAGCAGTTACTCGCACAGCATGAACACTGAAGCTTTCTTT. Protein product: CASSYSHSMNTEAFF. The J gene is TRBJ1-1, the V gene TRBV6-6; D is unclear. CDR1 is MNHNY, CDR2 SVGAGI, per germline (reference sequence). V shed 0 bases and J shed 0 bases, with 8 bases lying between them. This CDR3 spans 15 amino acids.

V gene TRBV28 combines with J gene TRBJ1-3; TRBD1 matches 10 bases. The germline V gene encodes CDR1 MDHEN and CDR2 SYDVKM. CDR3 size: 16 residues. The junction had 1 base not matched to a gene; V was cut back by 0 bases and J by 2 bases. The CDR3 protein is CASSLWGTGAGNTIYF. CDR3 in DNA: TGTGCCAGCAGTTTATGGGGGACAGGGGCTGGAAACACCATATATTTT.

V gene TRBV11-1 combines with J gene TRBJ2-2; 10 positions match TRBD1. The V and J ends lost 6 bases and 7 bases, in that order; junction bases with no gene match: 11. Germline V gives CDR1 SGHAT, CDR2 FQDESV (reference sequence). The CDR3 has 16 residues. The CDR3 sequence is CASSTPGQGWIGELFF. For the CDR3, the DNA is TGTGCCAGCAGTACCCCGGGACAGGGGTGGATCGGGGAGCTGTTTTTT. Full variable domain (rest looked up from reference TRBV11-1 and TRBJ2-2): EAEVAQSPRYKITEKSQAVAFWCDPISGHATLYWYRQILGQGPELLVQFQDESVVDDSQLPKDRFSAERLKGVDSTLKIQPAELGDSAMYLCASSTPGQGWIGELFFGEGSRLTVL.

This chain connects TRBV11-2 to TRBJ1-4; D perhaps matches TRBD1 (5 bases). The CDR3 sequence is 15 residues long. The germline V and J ends were trimmed by 4 bases and 4 bases, with 13 bases remaining between them. Germline V gives CDR1 SGHAT, CDR2 FQNNGV. CDR3 region: CASSSQRGNNEKLFF. In nucleotides, the CDR3 is TGTGCCAGCAGCTCCCAACGGGGGAATAATGAAAAACTGTTTTTT.

This chain uses TRBV5-1 with TRBJ2-2, with 11 bases aligning to TRBD1. This CDR3 spans 15 amino acids. Trimming cost V 3 bases and J 3 bases; bases outside gene matches: 1. CDR1 SGHRS and CDR2 YFSETQ come from the germline V gene. The CDR3 region is CASSWTGGDTGELFF. The CDR3 DNA is TGCGCCAGCAGCTGGACAGGGGGCGACACCGGGGAGCTGTTTTTT.

The V gene is TRBV9, the J gene TRBJ2-3, with D perhaps matching TRBD2 (6 bases). This CDR3 contains 15 residues. Germline lookup yields CDR1 SGDLS and CDR2 YYNGEE. V was clipped by 0 bases and J by 1 base, with 9 bases between them. The CDR3 here is CASSVGAGRTDTQYF. CDR3 DNA: TGTGCCAGCAGCGTAGGGGCGGGGCGCACAGATACGCAGTATTTT.

The chain carries TRBV5-1 and TRBJ2-7; possibly TRBD2 for D (6 bases). Trimming took 4 bases from V and 1 from J, leaving 9 bases between them. Germline-derived CDR1 and CDR2 are SGHRS and YFSETQ. This CDR3 region has 13 residues. CDR3 sequence: CASSMGTSYEQYF. The CDR3 region has the DNA TGCGCCAGCAGCATGGGGACTTCCTACGAGCAGTACTTC.

In nucleotides, the CDR3 is TGTGCCAGCAGCTTAAGGCCAGGGGAAGGTGGCTACACCTTC. Its protein product is CASSLRPGEGGYTF. V gene TRBV7-6 combines with J gene TRBJ1-2; perhaps TRBD1 as D (6 bases). This CDR3 spans 14 amino acids. The germline gives CDR1 SGHVS, CDR2 FNYEAQ. V was pared by 2 bases and J by 7 bases, with 14 bases between. The full variable domain, with the rest looked up from reference TRBV7-6 and TRBJ1-2, is GAGVSQSPRYKVTKRGQDVALRCDPISGHVSLYWYRQALGQGPEFLTYFNYEAQQDKSGLPNDRFSAERPEGSISTLTIQRTEQRDSAMYRCASSLRPGEGGYTFGSGTRLTVV.

The chain employs TRBV6-6 and TRBJ1-5; TRBD1 aligns across 8 bases. Germline CDR1 is MNHNY and CDR2 is SVGAGI (reference sequence). This CDR3 region has 13 residues. The V segment lost 7 bases and the J segment 5 bases; nucleotides outside the gene matches: 4. The CDR3 is CASIDRGDQPQHF. CDR3 nucleotide sequence: TGTGCCAGCATTGACAGGGGAGATCAGCCCCAGCATTTT.

The chain links TRBV7-2 to TRBJ2-1, with TRBD2 identical over 8 bases. Trimming at V came to 2 bases and at J to 7 bases, leaving 10 bases not matched to a gene. CDR1 and CDR2 (germline): SGHTA, FQGNSA. This CDR3 has 16 amino acids. The CDR3, as DNA: TGTGCCAGCAGCTTATTGGCGGGAGGTGTTTGGAATGAGCAGTTCTTC. This translates into CASSLLAGGVWNEQFF.

This chain links TRBV12-5 with TRBJ1-5; 11 bases are shared with TRBD1. V dropped 6 bases and J dropped 2; count of bases not matched to a gene: 9. There are 17 residues in the CDR3. CDR1 is LGHNT, CDR2 FRNRAP, per germline. The CDR3 protein is CASGQDRGQGGNQPQHF. CDR3 bases: TGTGCTAGTGGCCAGGACAGGGGGCAGGGAGGCAATCAGCCCCAGCATTTT.

The chain couples TRBV2 to TRBJ1-1; D not resolved. Per germline, CDR1 SNHLY and CDR2 FYNNEI. The CDR3 is 15 amino acids. Trimming pared 5 bases from V and 4 bases from J, leaving 17 bases between. Here the CDR3 DNA reads TGTGCCAGCAGTAAAATCGGGGAGGGAAGCACTGAAGCTTTCTTT. It codes for CASSKIGEGSTEAFF.

The chain uses TRBV9 and TRBJ2-7, with TRBD2 matching 8 bases. V lost 4 bases, J lost 1 base, and 7 bases stayed unmatched. Germline CDR1 and CDR2: SGDLS and YYNGEE. The CDR3 totals 15 residues. In DNA form, the CDR3 reads TGTGCCAGCAGCCTAACCAGCGGGGGATCCTACGAGCAGTACTTC. The encoded protein is CASSLTSGGSYEQYF.

The rearrangement uses TRBV27 and TRBJ1-5, with D perhaps TRBD1 (5 bases). The germline V and J ends were trimmed by 3 bases and 4 bases, with 7 bases remaining between them. CDR1 is MNHEY and CDR2 is SMNVEV in the germline V gene (reference sequence). The CDR3 extends over 13 amino acids. CDR3 nucleotide sequence: TGTGCCAGCAGTTTGTCAGGGAATCAGCCCCAGCATTTT. Translated, it gives CASSLSGNQPQHF.